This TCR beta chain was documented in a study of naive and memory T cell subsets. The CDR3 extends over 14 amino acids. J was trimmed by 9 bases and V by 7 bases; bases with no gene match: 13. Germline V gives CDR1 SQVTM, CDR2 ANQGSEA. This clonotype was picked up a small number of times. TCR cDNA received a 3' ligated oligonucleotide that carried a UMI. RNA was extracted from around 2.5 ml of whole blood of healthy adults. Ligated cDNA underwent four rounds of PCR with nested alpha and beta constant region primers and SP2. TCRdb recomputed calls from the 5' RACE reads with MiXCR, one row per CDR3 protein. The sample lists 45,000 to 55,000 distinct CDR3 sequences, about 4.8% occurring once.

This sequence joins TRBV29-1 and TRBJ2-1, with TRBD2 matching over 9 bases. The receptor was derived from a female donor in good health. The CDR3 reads CSGAGTSLVGEQFF. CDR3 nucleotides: TGCAGCGGAGCCGGGACTAGCCTCGTCGGTGAGCAGTTCTTC.